The sequence of this TCR beta chain was determined in a study of spatial heterogeneity in lung cancer. V lost 7 bases to trimming and J lost 6 bases, with 13 bases between them. CDR3 size: 12 residues. Time point noted: sample taken at primary tumor resection. One entry per CDR3 protein results from TCRdb running MiXCR on the 5' RACE reads. Among roughly 38,000 distinct CDR3 sequences, 3% to 3.5% were seen once, and the ten largest hold 36%. The rearrangement links TRBV12-3 or TRBV12-4 to TRBJ2-7; D is undetermined. The source is a male donor with early-stage non-small cell lung cancer. Sample: normal lung tissue next to the tumor, taken at surgery. CDR3 DNA: TGTGCCAGCAAACCTACCGGTGGCGAGCAGTACTTC. Amino acids: CASKPTGGEQYF.